What follows is one T cell receptor (beta chain) and its context. The target antigen is unknown. Each CDR3 protein is one row after TCRdb ran MiXCR on the reads. Here the sample spans a few hundred thousand distinct CDR3 sequences, over 15% being singletons. V was pared by 4 bases and J by 4 bases, with 15 bases of the junction left unmatched. The CDR3 spans 20 residues. The germline V gene encodes CDR1 MGHRA and CDR2 YSYEKL. The data were obtained in a study of T cell repertoires in cytomegalovirus infection. Looking at the study overall: An indication of both CMV infection and matching HLA type came from public TCR beta signatures.

Points from the study as a whole: Clonotype analysis showed dominance of the ex vivo response by HLA-C-restricted CMV-specific TCR beta clonotypes. Carriers of CMV and the relevant HLA type were discriminated by public TCR beta frequency.

The origin of this receptor is a human donor in good health (CMV status not recorded). Some clones in this sample may be carry-over from other donors' samples. Sequencing was carried out using CD8+ T cells from PBMCs. The chain combines TRBV4-1 with TRBJ2-1; 14 nucleotides align to TRBD2. CDR3 in amino acids: CASSPRTSGGSLTPYNEQFF. Written as DNA, the CDR3 is TGCGCCAGCAGCCCCCGGACTAGCGGGGGGTCTTTAACCCCATACAATGAGCAGTTCTTC.